What follows are 23 T cell receptor beta chains derived from one specimen sequenced in a study of T cells in Graves' hyperthyroidism and ophthalmopathy. Amplified TCR beta CDR3 regions came from RNA transcripts. The primer set for the first-round RT-PCR of the TCR CDR3 was HTBI. TCRdb called the multiplex PCR reads again in MiXCR, with one record for every CDR3 protein. The sample has some 800,000 distinct CDR3 sequences, 38% seen once. Source material: blood. These receptor sequences come from a man between 18 and 29 years old with Graves' hyperthyroidism.

In its sample, this clonotype was seen a few times. The gene calls are TRBV29-1 and TRBJ2-2; D possibly corresponds to TRBD2 (5 bases). V was clipped by 1 base and J by 6 bases, with 12 bases between them. This CDR3 is 14 amino acids long. CDR1 and CDR2 from the germline V gene are SQVTM and ANQGSEA. CDR3 protein: CSVEVLRGSGELFF. The CDR3 DNA reads as TGCAGCGTTGAAGTTCTTCGGGGATCCGGGGAGCTGTTTTTT.

This clonotype occurred many times. Germline and junction disagree at one end, which may indicate a read error. The V and J genes are TRBV29-1 and TRBJ2-7; TRBD1 is a possible D gene (5 bases). CDR3 length equals 8 residues. CDR1 is SQVTM, CDR2 ANQGSEA, per germline. The CDR3 loop reads CSVYRSGF. The CDR3 coding sequence is TGCAGCGTTTACAGATCAGGGTTC.

This clonotype occurred many times. The J gene is TRBJ1-5, the V gene TRBV20-1, with TRBD1 matching 10 bases. Looked up from germline, CDR1 is DFQATT and CDR2 is SNEGSKA (reference sequence). The CDR3 runs to 15 residues. Trimming took 5 bases from V and 2 from J; bases not matched to a gene: 6. The CDR3, as DNA: TGCAGTGCTCAGGCCGGGACAGGGGGCAATCAGCCCCAGCATTTT. Protein product: CSAQAGTGGNQPQHF.

This clonotype was observed many times. The chain joins TRBV5-1 to TRBJ1-2; tentatively, D is TRBD1 (6 bases). Germline V gene data show CDR1 as SGHRS and CDR2 as YFSETQ. The ends were cut back, 3 bases at V and 0 bases at J, with 9 bases in the middle. CDR3 length: 14 residues. CDR3 amino acids: CASSSRTANYGYTF. As DNA, the CDR3 is TGCGCCAGCAGCTCCCGGACAGCTAACTATGGCTACACCTTC.

On this clonotype itself: A much more abundant neighbour one base away suggests this may be a read error. J is TRBJ1-6 and V is TRBV2; a weak D match, TRBD1 (5 bases). The length of the CDR3 is 14 residues. CDR1 SNHLY and CDR2 FYNNEI come from the germline V gene. In nucleotides, the CDR3 is TGTGTGCCCGCCGACAGCCCCTATAATTCACCCCTCCACTTT. Translated: CVPADSPYNSPLHF.

At least ten counts were recorded for this clonotype. The chain uses TRBV16 and TRBJ1-1; D gene ambiguous. CDR3 length: 12 amino acids. The germline gives CDR1 KGHSY, CDR2 FQNENV. V was pared by 7 bases and J by 11 bases, with 17 bases between. The CDR3 is CASIGAGMRAFF. In DNA form, the CDR3 reads TGTGCCAGCATCGGAGCCGGGATGCGTGCTTTCTTT.

The chain couples TRBV9 to TRBJ2-6; 8 bases are shared with TRBD1. CDR3 size: 18 residues. Losses at the gene ends were 0 bases for V and 0 bases for J; bases not matched to a gene: 5. Germline V gene sequence: CDR1 SGDLS, CDR2 YYNGEE. CDR3 loop: CASSVEGQESSGANVLTF. DNA for the CDR3: TGTGCCAGCAGCGTAGAGGGACAGGAGAGCTCTGGGGCCAACGTCCTGACTTTC.

V gene TRBV6-1 combines with J gene TRBJ2-5; D not certain. Trimming took 7 bases from V and 10 from J, leaving 7 bases between them. The CDR3 length is 9 residues. Germline CDR1 and CDR2: MNHNS and SASEGT. The DNA of the CDR3 is TGTGCCAGCAAGCAAGGCCAGTACTTC. Translated: CASKQGQYF.

This clonotype was counted a few times. The gene calls are TRBV6-5 and TRBJ2-2, with 9 bases lining up with TRBD2. The CDR3 length is 16 residues. Germline values: CDR1 MNHEY, CDR2 SVGAGI. V gave up 5 bases and J gave up 4 bases; unmatched junction bases: 8. The chain's CDR3 is CASSVGGGASTGELFF. Here the CDR3 DNA reads TGTGCCAGCAGTGTAGGCGGGGGGGCGAGCACCGGGGAGCTGTTTTTT.

This clonotype came up many times. The rearrangement joins TRBV20-1 to TRBJ1-1; no reliable D call. Germline loops: CDR1 DFQATT, CDR2 SNEGSKA (reference sequence). This CDR3 is 11 amino acids long. V was trimmed by 6 bases and J by 5 bases, leaving 10 bases between them. CDR3 nucleotides: TGCAGTGCCCCATTGGGTACTGAAGCTTTCTTT. It yields the protein CSAPLGTEAFF.

J is TRBJ1-1 and V is TRBV20-1; D call uncertain. The CDR3 has 12 residues. V lost 2 bases to trimming and J lost 6 bases, with 10 bases between them. Germline CDR1 and CDR2: DFQATT and SNEGSKA (reference sequence). CDR3 nucleotides: TGCAGTGCTAGACGGGGATTAGCTGAAGCTTTCTTT. Amino acids: CSARRGLAEAFF.

The chain combines TRBV20-1 with TRBJ1-5; the D gene is possibly TRBD1 (6 bases). V lost 3 bases and J lost 7, with 10 bases in between. Per germline, CDR1 DFQATT and CDR2 SNEGSKA (reference sequence). The CDR3 has 12 residues. CDR3: CSASRQDQPQHF. The CDR3 DNA reads as TGCAGTGCTAGCAGACAGGACCAGCCCCAGCATTTT.

CDR3 amino acids: CASSLGGRGLDTEAFF. The CDR3 coding sequence is TGTGCCAGCAGCTTGGGGGGGCGGGGATTGGACACTGAAGCTTTCTTT. This chain connects TRBV5-6 to TRBJ1-1, with D perhaps TRBD1 (6 bases). Germline V gene lookup returns CDR1 SGHDT and CDR2 YYEEEE. The V and J ends lost 0 bases and 3 bases respectively, with 15 bases between them. The CDR3 spans 16 residues.

This clonotype was picked up a small number of times. The V gene is TRBV7-6, the J gene TRBJ1-4; no reliable D call. This CDR3 contains 16 residues. CDR1 SGHVS and CDR2 FNYEAQ come from the germline V gene. Trimming took 3 bases from V and 0 from J, leaving 11 bases between them. The CDR3 DNA sequence: TGTGCCAGCAGCTTTAGTGGCGTGGCAACTAATGAAAAACTGTTTTTT. Protein product: CASSFSGVATNEKLFF.

This clonotype was picked up a small number of times. This chain joins TRBV19 and TRBJ1-2; D is unresolved. With 5 bases removed from V and 8 bases from J, the gap between germline ends came to 9 bases. The CDR3 sequence is 11 residues long. Germline V gives CDR1 LNHDA, CDR2 SQIVND (reference sequence). The CDR3 coding sequence is TGTGCCAGTAGTTACACCTTCGGCTACACCTTC. This codes for CASSYTFGYTF.

This clonotype has just a few counts. The chain uses TRBV11-2 and TRBJ1-3; D gene ambiguous. With 1 base removed from V and 1 base from J, the gap between germline ends came to 8 bases. CDR1 and CDR2 from the germline V gene are SGHAT and FQNNGV. The CDR3 spans 15 residues. The CDR3 region has the DNA TGTGCCAGCAGCTTAGTGTGGCCGTCTGGAAACACCATATATTTT. It encodes CASSLVWPSGNTIYF. Combining the CDR3 with reference TRBV11-2 and TRBJ1-3 gives the whole variable domain EAGVAQSPRYKIIEKRQSVAFWCNPISGHATLYWYQQILGQGPKLLIQFQNNGVVDDSQLPKDRFSAERLKGVDSTLKIQPAKLEDSAVYLCASSLVWPSGNTIYFGEGSWLTVV.

The V call is TRBV29-1, the J call TRBJ2-1; TRBD2 might be the D (5 bases). Near its end, the DNA agrees better with TRBJ2-7, so the J call may be wrong. Germline assignment: CDR1 SQVTM and CDR2 ANQGSEA. The CDR3 spans 14 residues. CDR3 bases: TGCAGCGTTGACATGGGGAGCTCCTACAATGAGCAGTACTTC. Its protein product is CSVDMGSSYNEQYF.

DNA of the CDR3: TGTGCCAGCAGCTCTAATAGGGGGTCGGAGACCCAGTACTTC. As protein: CASSSNRGSETQYF. The chain joins TRBV7-2 to TRBJ2-5; D is possibly TRBD1 (6 bases). The V gene's germline CDR1 is SGHTA and CDR2 FQGNSA. V lost 4 bases and J 5 bases, leaving 14 bases between the germline ends. This CDR3 region has 14 residues.

Ten or more counts support this clonotype. This rearrangement joins TRBV7-9 to TRBJ1-5, with no clear D. This CDR3 has 13 residues. The ends were cut back, 1 base at V and 6 bases at J, with 7 bases in the middle. In germline, CDR1 is SEHNR, CDR2 FQNEAQ (reference sequence). CDR3 sequence reads: CASSLDRVQPQHF. The CDR3 DNA follows: TGTGCCAGCAGCTTAGATAGGGTTCAGCCCCAGCATTTT. Supplemented by reference TRBV7-9 and TRBJ1-5, the full variable domain reads DTGVSQNPRHKITKRGQNVTFRCDPISEHNRLYWYRQTLGQGPEFLTYFQNEAQLEKSRLLSDRFSAERPKGSFSTLEIQRTEQGDSAMYLCASSLDRVQPQHFGDGTRLSIL.

A few counts support this clonotype. Relative to the germline gene, one junction end is altered; a read error may explain this. The V call is TRBV9, the J call TRBJ1-1; TRBD1 might be the D (5 bases). This CDR3 has 14 residues. The germline CDR1 and CDR2 sequences are SGDLS and YYNGEE. This CDR3 is CASSVALDSSEAFF. The CDR3 DNA sequence: TGTGCCAGCAGCGTAGCCCTAGACAGCTCTGAAGCCTTCTTT.

This chain uses TRBV19 with TRBJ2-5, with TRBD2 as a possible D gene (5 bases). CDR1 and CDR2 from the germline V gene are LNHDA and SQIVND (reference sequence). Trimming cost V 3 bases and J 5 bases, with 10 bases left between them. The CDR3 is 13 residues long. CDR3 residues: CASSIRGGETQYF. CDR3 DNA sequence: TGTGCCAGTAGTATTCGCGGCGGGGAGACCCAGTACTTC.

Ten or more counts support this clonotype. CDR3 coding DNA: TGTGCCAGCAGCTTCGGCCGGTCCTCTGGAAACACCATATATTTT. It codes for CASSFGRSSGNTIYF. The genes are TRBV7-8 and TRBJ1-3; D not resolved. CDR3 length equals 15 residues. Germline V lookup: CDR1 SGHVS, CDR2 FQNEAQ. V lost 3 bases and J 0 bases, leaving 9 bases between the germline ends.

V and J are TRBV12-3 or TRBV12-4 and TRBJ2-6, with TRBD1 matching over 8 bases. This CDR3 is built from 16 residues. V was clipped by 4 bases and J by 2 bases; unmatched bases: 4. CDR3 nucleotide sequence: TGTGCCAGCAGTTGGACAGGGTCGGCTGGGGCCAACGTCCTGACTTTC. It encodes CASSWTGSAGANVLTF.